This TCR beta chain derives from a study of CD4 T cells in relation to SARS-CoV-2 and coronaviruses. Study at large: Controls used an HIV-1 Nef peptide pool or no peptide. General study results and limits: No crossreactivity against non-spike viral proteins was tested here.

Produced via immunoSEQ multiplex PCR; TCRdb's table is partial and in-frame only. The data contain some 26,000 clones, 73% of them seen just once; the ten biggest clones take up around 20%. With regard to this clone: The antigen remains unidentified.

The unexposed donors gave CD4+ T cells in 2011-2018, prior to COVID-19. After about 11 days of culture, CD4+ T cells were isolated. The CDR3 extends over 13 amino acids. V was shortened by 3 bases and J by 2 bases, with 11 bases between the two germline ends. Per germline, CDR1 DFQATT and CDR2 SNEGSKA (reference sequence). This sequence originates from a human donor in good health. The sequencing input was CD4+ T cells from PBMCs, cultured in vitro. The chain combines TRBV20-1 with TRBJ2-7; the D is unclear. The CDR3: CSASHQPAYEQYF. CDR3 DNA sequence: TGCAGTGCTAGTCATCAACCCGCCTACGAGCAGTACTTC.